This TCR beta chain was profiled in a study of blood T cell repertoires in COVID-19. At the level of the study: PBMCs, B-cell-depleted T cells, or T cells provided the cDNA or gDNA that made up the material.

The germline CDR1 and CDR2 sequences are ENHRY and SYGVKD. Trimming cost V 3 bases and J 7 bases; bases outside gene matches: 11. The CDR3 spans 15 residues. Cohorts were based on clinical histories the participants reported. Original analysis: Amplification from reference gene primers served as the basis for estimated nucleated cell counts. TCRdb's copy holds only in-frame clones and misses some; the assay was immunoSEQ multiplex PCR. V and J calls and clone size are copied from that table; D and trimming were computed from the DNA. Here the sample spans fewer than 200,000 clones, approximately 80% being singletons.

Material for sequencing was PBMCs or T cells enriched from blood (not recorded which). V is TRBV10-3 and J is TRBJ1-1, with 7 bases lining up with TRBD1. This sequence originates from a man aged 50 to 59 who had recovered from COVID-19. Here the CDR3 reads CAISDGGQSIHEAFF. In DNA form, the CDR3 reads TGTGCCATCAGTGACGGGGGACAGAGTATACATGAAGCTTTCTTT.